This TCR beta chain was found in a study of vaccination and CD4 T cells after COVID-19. About the research overall: Median time from COVID diagnosis to post-COVID sampling was roughly 100 days (35 to 161). Control cultures were given a CEFX pool, an HIV-1 Nef pool, or no peptide.

From germline, CDR1 is SNHLY and CDR2 FYNNEI. The CDR3 is made up of 17 amino acids. Treatment noted: approximately 9-day PBMC culture with coronavirus spike peptide pools or control peptides (ViraFEST assay). ViraFEST grew antigen-specific T cells using peptide pools, then sequenced TCRs. To note about this clonotype: What it binds is unknown. At one end the junction does not follow the germline gene, possibly because of a read error.

CD4+ T cells that had been cultured provided DNA sequenced with the Oncomine TCR Beta short-read assay. Genomic DNA was isolated from CD4+ T cells that had been cultured. TCRdb analysed the PCR reads with MiXCR anew, one entry per CDR3 protein. The sample shows approximately 11,000 distinct CDR3 sequences, roughly half of them seen only once. The receptor comes from a human donor who had recovered from COVID-19. Sequenced sample: CD4+ T cells from blood, cultured in vitro. The gene calls are TRBV2 and TRBJ1-2; 12 nucleotides agree with TRBD1. The CDR3 spells CTSSTGGTGGGLAGYTF. Written as DNA, the CDR3 is TGTACCAGCAGTACCGGCGGGACAGGGGGCGGTTTGGCTGGCTACACCTTC.